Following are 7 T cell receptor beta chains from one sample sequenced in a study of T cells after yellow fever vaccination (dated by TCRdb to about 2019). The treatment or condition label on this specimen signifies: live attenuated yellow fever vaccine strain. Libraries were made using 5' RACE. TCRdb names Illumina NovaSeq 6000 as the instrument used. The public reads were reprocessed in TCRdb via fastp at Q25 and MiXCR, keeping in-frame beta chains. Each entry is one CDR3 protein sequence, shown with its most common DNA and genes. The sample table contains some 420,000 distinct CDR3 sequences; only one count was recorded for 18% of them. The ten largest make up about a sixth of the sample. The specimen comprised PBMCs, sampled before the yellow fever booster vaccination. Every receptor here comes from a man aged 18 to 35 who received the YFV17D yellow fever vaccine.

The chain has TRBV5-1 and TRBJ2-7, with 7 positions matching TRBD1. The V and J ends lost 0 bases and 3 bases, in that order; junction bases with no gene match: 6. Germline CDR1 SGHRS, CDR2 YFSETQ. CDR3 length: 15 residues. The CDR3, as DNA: TGCGCCAGCAGCTTGGAGACAGGGTGGGTCTACGAGCAGTACTTC. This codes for CASSLETGWVYEQYF.

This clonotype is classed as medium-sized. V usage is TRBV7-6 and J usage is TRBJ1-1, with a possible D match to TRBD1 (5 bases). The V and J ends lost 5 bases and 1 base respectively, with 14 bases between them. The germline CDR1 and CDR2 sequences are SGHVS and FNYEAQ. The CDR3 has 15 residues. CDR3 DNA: TGTGCCAGCAGCCTACCCCCGACAGCGAACACTGAAGCTTTCTTT. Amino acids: CASSLPPTANTEAFF. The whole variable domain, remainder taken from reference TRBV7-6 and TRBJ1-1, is GAGVSQSPRYKVTKRGQDVALRCDPISGHVSLYWYRQALGQGPEFLTYFNYEAQQDKSGLPNDRFSAERPEGSISTLTIQRTEQRDSAMYRCASSLPPTANTEAFFGQGTRLTVV.

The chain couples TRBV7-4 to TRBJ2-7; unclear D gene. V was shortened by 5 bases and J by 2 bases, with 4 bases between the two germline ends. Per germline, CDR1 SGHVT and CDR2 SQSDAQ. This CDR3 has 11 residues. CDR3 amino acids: CASSLPYEQYV. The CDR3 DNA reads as TGTGCCAGCAGCCTGCCCTACGAGCAGTACGTC.

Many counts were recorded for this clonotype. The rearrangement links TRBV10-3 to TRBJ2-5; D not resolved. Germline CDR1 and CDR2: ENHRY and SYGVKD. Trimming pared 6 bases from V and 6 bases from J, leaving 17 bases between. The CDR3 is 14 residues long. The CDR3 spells CAISRDIGTQTQYF. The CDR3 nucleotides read TGTGCCATCAGCAGAGATATAGGAACTCAGACCCAGTACTTC.

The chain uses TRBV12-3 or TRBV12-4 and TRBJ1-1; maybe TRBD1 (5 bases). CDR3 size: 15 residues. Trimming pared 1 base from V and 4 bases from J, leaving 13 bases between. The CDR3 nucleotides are TGTGCCAGCAGTTTAGGCTACAGCGGGGCCACTGAAGCTTTCTTT. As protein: CASSLGYSGATEAFF.

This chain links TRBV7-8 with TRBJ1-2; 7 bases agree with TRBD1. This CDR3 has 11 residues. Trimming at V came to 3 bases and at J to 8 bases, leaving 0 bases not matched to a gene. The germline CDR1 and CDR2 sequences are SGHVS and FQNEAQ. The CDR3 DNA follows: TGTGCCAGCAGCTTGGGACAGGGCTACACCTTC. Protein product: CASSLGQGYTF.

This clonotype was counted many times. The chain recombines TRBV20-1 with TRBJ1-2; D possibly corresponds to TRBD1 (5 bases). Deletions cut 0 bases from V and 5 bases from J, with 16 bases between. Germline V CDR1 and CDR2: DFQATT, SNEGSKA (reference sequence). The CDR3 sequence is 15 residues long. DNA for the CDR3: TGCAGTGCTAGAGATCTACATACCGACAGATATGGCTACACCTTC. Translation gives CSARDLHTDRYGYTF.